These T cell receptor beta chains were read from a single sample in a study of T-cell reconstitution after alpha-beta-depleted transplantation in children. One entry per CDR3 protein, called by TCRdb with MiXCR from the PCR reads. The sample consists of 450,000 to 600,000 distinct CDR3 sequences, under 12% of them appearing once. The input for sequencing was PBMCs, taken before TCRalphabeta/CD19-depleted stem cell transplant. The source of these receptors is a child aged 2-15 years with inherited bone marrow failure, due to receive a stem cell transplant. CDR3s include the opening cysteine and the closing phenylalanine or tryptophan. The D gene is left open where the match is weak. Only part of the rows carry a size: once, few, many, or a class if the clone is expanded.

V	size	D	J	CDR3	DNA
TRBV6-2/TRBV6-3	NA	TRBD1	TRBJ2-4	CASSRPGQGNVQYF	TGTGCCAGCAGCCGACCGGGACAGGGGAACGTTCAGTACTTC
TRBV11-2	NA	TRBD1	TRBJ2-7	CASSLETGSSYEQYF	TGTGCCAGCAGCCTAGAGACAGGGAGCTCCTACGAGCAGTACTTC
TRBV27	many	NA	TRBJ1-4	CASSYFQVCEKLFF	TGTGCCAGCAGTTATTTCCAGGTCTGTGAAAAACTGTTTTTT
TRBV7-2	many	NA	TRBJ2-1	CASSPRLLYNEQFF	TGTGCCAGCAGCCCCAGGCTCCTCTACAATGAGCAGTTCTTC
TRBV9	many	TRBD1	TRBJ2-7	CASSVANQGAEQYF	TGTGCCAGCAGCGTAGCTAACCAGGGGGCCGAGCAGTACTTC
TRBV20-1	many	TRBD2	TRBJ2-2	CSARLAGHTGELFF	TGCAGTGCTCGACTAGCGGGCCACACCGGGGAGCTGTTTTTT
TRBV20-1	many	NA	TRBJ2-3	CSARYPYTDTQYF	TGCAGTGCTAGATACCCTTACACAGATACGCAGTATTTT
TRBV29-1	many	NA	TRBJ1-2	CSVAPRFSSGYTF	TGCAGCGTTGCCCCTCGATTTTCGAGTGGCTACACCTTC
TRBV29-1	many	TRBD2	TRBJ2-7	CSVVSGRGGEQYF	TGCAGCGTTGTCAGCGGGAGGGGTGGTGAGCAGTACTTC
TRBV20-1	few	NA	TRBJ1-4	CSARDLRRENEKLFF	TGCAGTGCTAGAGATTTGAGACGGGAGAATGAAAAACTGTTTTTT
TRBV11-2	many	NA	TRBJ2-1	CASSLQGHDEQFF	TGTGCCAGCAGCTTGCAGGGTCATGATGAGCAGTTCTTC
TRBV4-3	many	NA	TRBJ2-1	CASSQEGYNEQFF	TGCGCCAGCAGCCAAGAGGGCTACAATGAGCAGTTCTTC
TRBV5-5	few	TRBD2	TRBJ2-1	CASSSSGRASGNEQFF	TGTGCCAGCAGCAGTAGCGGGAGGGCCTCGGGCAATGAGCAGTTCTTC
TRBV6-2/TRBV6-3	many	TRBD2	TRBJ2-2	CASSYHGTSGPGELFF	TGTGCCAGCAGTTACCACGGGACTAGCGGCCCCGGGGAGCTGTTTTTT
TRBV25-1	NA	NA	TRBJ1-6	CASTDPGDSPLHF	TGTGCCAGCACGGACCCGGGGGATTCACCCCTCCACTTT
TRBV10-3	many	NA	TRBJ2-3	CAISEGSGPSTDTQYF	TGTGCCATCAGTGAAGGGAGCGGCCCTAGCACAGATACGCAGTATTTT
TRBV27	many	TRBD2	TRBJ2-7	CASSSGLAAYYEQYF	TGTGCCAGCAGTTCAGGACTAGCGGCTTACTACGAGCAGTACTTC
TRBV7-9	many	NA	TRBJ2-1	CASSPGEGAGDEQFF	TGTGCCAGCAGCCCCGGGGAGGGGGCTGGCGATGAGCAGTTCTTC
TRBV12-3/TRBV12-4	many	TRBD2	TRBJ2-3	CASSSGTSGKDTQYF	TGTGCCAGCAGTAGCGGGACTAGCGGCAAAGATACGCAGTATTTT
TRBV6-2/TRBV6-3	many	NA	TRBJ1-1	CASSSGVGNTEAFF	TGTGCCAGCAGTTCTGGTGTGGGGAACACTGAAGCTTTCTTT
TRBV5-1	few	TRBD2	TRBJ2-5	CASSLASGRAMETQYF	TGCGCCAGCAGCTTGGCCAGCGGGAGGGCCATGGAGACCCAGTACTTC
TRBV12-3/TRBV12-4	few	NA	TRBJ1-2	CASSLSGLYYGYTF	TGTGCCAGCAGTTTATCAGGGCTTTACTATGGCTACACCTTC
TRBV19	NA	NA	TRBJ2-2	CASSIEAAPAGELFF	TGTGCCAGTAGTATAGAAGCCGCGCCGGCCGGGGAGCTGTTTTTT
TRBV20-1	many	NA	TRBJ1-4	CSARTGPNNEKLFF	TGCAGTGCTAGAACGGGACCCAATAATGAAAAACTGTTTTTT
TRBV5-1	many	TRBD1	TRBJ2-7	CASSTRQGSSYEQYF	TGCGCCAGCAGCACCCGACAGGGATCCTCCTACGAGCAGTACTTC
TRBV7-2	NA	TRBD2	TRBJ2-7	CASSLVPAGLGYEQYF	TGTGCCAGCAGCTTAGTTCCAGCGGGGCTTGGCTACGAGCAGTACTTC
TRBV4-3	many	NA	TRBJ2-2	CASSHGLGTGELFF	TGCGCCAGCAGCCATGGGTTGGGCACCGGGGAGCTGTTTTTT
TRBV15	few	TRBD2	TRBJ2-7	CATSRAGGGYEQYF	TGTGCCACCAGCAGAGCGGGAGGTGGCTACGAGCAGTACTTC
TRBV29-1	many	TRBD2	TRBJ2-3	CSTTSGTDTQYF	TGCAGCACAACTAGCGGCACAGATACGCAGTATTTT
TRBV10-3	few	NA	TRBJ1-1	CAISGMRRLNTEAFF	TGTGCCATCAGTGGTATGAGGCGGTTGAACACTGAAGCTTTCTTT
TRBV30	few	TRBD1	TRBJ1-1	CAWQTGWNTEAFF	TGTGCCTGGCAGACAGGGTGGAACACTGAAGCTTTCTTT
TRBV10-3	many	NA	TRBJ2-1	CAISGGTQYNEQFF	TGTGCCATCAGTGGCGGGACCCAATACAATGAGCAGTTCTTC
TRBV28	many	NA	TRBJ2-5	CASGRETQYF	TGTGCCAGCGGGCGGGAGACCCAGTACTTC
TRBV4-3	many	NA	TRBJ2-1	CASSQDEGAVYEQFF	TGCGCCAGCAGCCAAGATGAGGGAGCAGTTTATGAGCAGTTCTTC
TRBV27	many	NA	TRBJ1-1	CASSPDGDYTEAFF	TGTGCCAGCAGTCCAGACGGAGACTACACTGAAGCTTTCTTT
TRBV2	NA	TRBD2	TRBJ2-7	CASGELGTRLSEQYF	TGTGCCAGCGGAGAGCTCGGGACTAGGTTATCCGAGCAGTACTTC
TRBV20-1	many	TRBD2	TRBJ2-4	CSAMGTIDIQYF	TGCAGTGCCATGGGGACTATCGACATTCAGTACTTC
TRBV20-1	NA	NA	TRBJ2-1	CSASRGDEQFF	TGCAGTGCTAGTCGAGGAGATGAGCAGTTCTTC
TRBV28	many	NA	TRBJ2-1	CASSLPDEQFF	TGTGCCAGCAGTTTACCCGACGAGCAGTTCTTC
TRBV16	NA	NA	TRBJ1-1	CASSQFHTEAFF	TGTGCCAGCAGCCAATTCCACACTGAAGCTTTCTTT
TRBV28	NA	NA	TRBJ2-2	CASSFLSDENTGELFF	TGTGCCAGCAGTTTTTTGTCAGACGAGAACACCGGGGAGCTGTTTTTT
TRBV29-1	few	NA	TRBJ2-7	CSVEDPVSTYEQYF	TGCAGCGTTGAAGATCCAGTGAGCACCTACGAGCAGTACTTC
TRBV24-1	many	NA	TRBJ2-7	CATSEPGTPYEQYF	TGTGCCACCAGTGAGCCCGGGACCCCCTACGAGCAGTACTTC
TRBV5-4	many	TRBD2	TRBJ2-7	CASGDAGAYEQYF	TGTGCGAGCGGGGATGCGGGAGCTTACGAGCAGTACTTC
TRBV5-1	many	NA	TRBJ2-6	CASSLGNTGANVLTF	TGCGCCAGCAGCCTGGGCAATACGGGGGCCAACGTCCTGACTTTC
TRBV12-3/TRBV12-4	NA	NA	TRBJ1-3	CASGFSLQGPESSGNTIYF	TGTGCCAGCGGTTTCTCCTTACAGGGTCCCGAGAGCTCTGGAAACACCATATATTTT